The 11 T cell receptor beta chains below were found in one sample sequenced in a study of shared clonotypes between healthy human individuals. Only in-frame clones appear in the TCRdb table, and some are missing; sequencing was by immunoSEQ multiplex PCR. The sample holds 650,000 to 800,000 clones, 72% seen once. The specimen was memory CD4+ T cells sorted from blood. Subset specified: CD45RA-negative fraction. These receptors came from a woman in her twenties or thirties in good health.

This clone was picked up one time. CDR3 sequence reads: CATSREYRIDGTEAFF. The CDR3 DNA follows: TGTGCCACCAGCAGAGAGTACAGGATTGACGGCACTGAAGCTTTCTTT. The chain recombines TRBV15 with TRBJ1-1, with a tentative D call TRBD1 (5 bases). The ends were cut back, 0 bases at V and 4 bases at J, with 15 bases in the middle. The germline gives CDR1 LNHNV, CDR2 YYDKDF (reference sequence). The CDR3 is made up of 16 amino acids.

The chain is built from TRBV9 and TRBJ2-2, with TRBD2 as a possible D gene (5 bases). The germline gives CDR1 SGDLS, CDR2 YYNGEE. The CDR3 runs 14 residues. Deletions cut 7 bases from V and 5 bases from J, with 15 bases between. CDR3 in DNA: TGTGCCAGCTCAGAGGGCCCGAGGACCGGGGAGCTGTTTTTT. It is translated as CASSEGPRTGELFF. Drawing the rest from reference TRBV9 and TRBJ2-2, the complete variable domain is DSGVTQTPKHLITATGQRVTLRCSPRSGDLSVYWYQQSLDQGLQFLIQYYNGEERAKGNILERFSAQQFPDLHSELNLSSLELGDSALYFCASSEGPRTGELFFGEGSRLTVL.

CDR3 sequence (DNA): TGTGCCAGCAGCTTATATGACAGAAACACCATATATTTT. Translation gives CASSLYDRNTIYF. The V and J genes are TRBV7-2 and TRBJ1-3; D ambiguous. Germline V gives CDR1 SGHTA, CDR2 FQGNSA. The V and J ends lost 2 bases and 5 bases respectively, with 7 bases between them. This CDR3 spans 13 amino acids.

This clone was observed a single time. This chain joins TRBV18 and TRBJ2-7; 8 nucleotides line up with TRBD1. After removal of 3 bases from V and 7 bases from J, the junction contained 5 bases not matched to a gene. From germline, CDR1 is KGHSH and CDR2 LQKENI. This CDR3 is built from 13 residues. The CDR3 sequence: CASSPDRAREQYF. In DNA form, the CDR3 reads TGTGCCAGCTCACCGGACAGGGCTCGTGAGCAGTACTTC.

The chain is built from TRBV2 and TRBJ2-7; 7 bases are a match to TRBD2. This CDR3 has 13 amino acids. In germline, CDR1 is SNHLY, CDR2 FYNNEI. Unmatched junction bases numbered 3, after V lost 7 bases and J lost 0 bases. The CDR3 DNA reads TGTGCCAGCATCGGGGGGAACTCCTACGAGCAGTACTTC. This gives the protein CASIGGNSYEQYF.

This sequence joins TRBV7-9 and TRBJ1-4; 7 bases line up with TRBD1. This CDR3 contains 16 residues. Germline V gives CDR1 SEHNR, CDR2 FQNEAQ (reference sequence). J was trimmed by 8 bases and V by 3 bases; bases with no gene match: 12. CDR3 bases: TGTGCCAGCAGCTTGCGGGCAGGGGGAATCAGGGAAAAACTGTTTTTT. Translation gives CASSLRAGGIREKLFF.

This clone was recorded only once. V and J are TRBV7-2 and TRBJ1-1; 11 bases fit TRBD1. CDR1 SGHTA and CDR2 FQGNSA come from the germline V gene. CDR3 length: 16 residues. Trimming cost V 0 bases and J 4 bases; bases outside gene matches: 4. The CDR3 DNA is TGTGCCAGCAGCTTAGCAGGGACAGGGGGAGGCACTGAAGCTTTCTTT. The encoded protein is CASSLAGTGGGTEAFF.

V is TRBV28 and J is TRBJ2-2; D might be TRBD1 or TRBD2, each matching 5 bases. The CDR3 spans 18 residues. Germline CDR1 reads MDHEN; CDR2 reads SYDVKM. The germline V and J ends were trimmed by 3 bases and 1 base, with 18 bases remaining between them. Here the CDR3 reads CASSLTFFGAGNTGELFF. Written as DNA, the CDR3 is TGTGCCAGCAGTTTGACGTTCTTCGGGGCGGGGAACACCGGGGAGCTGTTTTTT.

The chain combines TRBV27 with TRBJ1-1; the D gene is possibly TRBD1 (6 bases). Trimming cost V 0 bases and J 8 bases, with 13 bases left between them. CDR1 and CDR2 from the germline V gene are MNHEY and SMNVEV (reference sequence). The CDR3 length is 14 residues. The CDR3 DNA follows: TGTGCCAGCAGTTTATCATCAGGGGCGCCGGAAGCTTTCTTT. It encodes CASSLSSGAPEAFF.

The DNA of the CDR3 is TGTGCCAGCTCACCACTGGAAAGCGGGATCAACTACGAGCAGTACTTC. Translated: CASSPLESGINYEQYF. J is TRBJ2-7 and V is TRBV18, with TRBD2 matching 7 bases. V was pared by 1 base and J by 3 bases, with 9 bases of the junction left unmatched. The CDR3 spans 16 residues. Per the germline V gene, CDR1 is KGHSH and CDR2 is LQKENI.

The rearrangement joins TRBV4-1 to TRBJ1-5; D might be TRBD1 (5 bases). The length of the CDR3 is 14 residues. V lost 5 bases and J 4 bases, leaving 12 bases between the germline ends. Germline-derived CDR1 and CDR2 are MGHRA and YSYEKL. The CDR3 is CASSFQKGNQPQHF. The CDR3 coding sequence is TGCGCCAGCAGCTTCCAGAAGGGGAATCAGCCCCAGCATTTT.